This T cell receptor (beta chain) comes out of a study of cytomegalovirus exposure and HLA in healthy donors. Study findings and constraints: Compared with the roughly 670-donor mean, an Asian-associated ancestry cluster reportedly had fewer N-insertions, according to a later analysis.

Primers for the PCR totalled 60 Vbeta and 13 Jbeta. Profiling relied on immunoSEQ multiplex PCR, and the TCRdb table lists in-frame clones only, not all of them. The sample shows about 130,000 clones, 8% to 9.5% of them seen only once. This clone was observed a handful of times. Its antigen is not identified. Germline assignment: CDR1 SGHNT and CDR2 YYREEE (reference sequence). This CDR3 has 15 amino acids. V was pared by 1 base and J by 7 bases, with 7 bases of the junction left unmatched. The receptor comes from a man between 35 and 55 years old in good health and CMV-seronegative. The chain carries TRBV5-4 and TRBJ2-1; TRBD2 aligns across 8 bases. Specimen: PBMCs. CDR3 nucleotide sequence: TGTGCCAGCAGCTTGATCGGGGGGGCCGTTAATGAGCAGTTCTTC. This sequence encodes CASSLIGGAVNEQFF.